This is a list of T cell receptor beta chains from one sample in a study of T-cell reconstitution after alpha-beta-depleted transplantation in children. MiXCR, applied by TCRdb to the PCR reads, yields one record per CDR3 protein. The repertoire consists of about 600,000 distinct CDR3 sequences, with under 30% occurring once and the leading ten covering roughly 15%. The starting material was PBMCs, mostly from graft donor cells, obtained 360 days after TCRalphabeta/CD19-depleted stem cell transplant. These receptors were collected from a boy younger than two who had a stem cell transplant for acute myeloid leukemia, so the T cells may come from the graft donor. CDR3s include the opening cysteine and the closing phenylalanine or tryptophan. D genes are given only for firm matches. Some rows have no size entry. The others give once, few or many, or a class for an expanded clone.

j_call | v_call | d_call | clone_size | cdr3_aa | cdr3_nt
TRBJ1-1 | TRBV15 | - | - | CATSREVGVGTEAFF | TGTGCCACCAGCAGAGAGGTAGGGGTAGGGACTGAAGCTTTCTTT
TRBJ2-1 | TRBV20-1 | - | - | CSATPRNEQFF | TGCAGTGCTACCCCCCGAAATGAGCAGTTCTTC
TRBJ2-2 | TRBV27 | - | many | CASSLLPGPLTGELFF | TGTGCCAGCAGTTTATTGCCGGGTCCTCTCACCGGGGAGCTGTTTTTT
TRBJ2-3 | TRBV2 | - | many | CASSEGRAADTQYF | TGTGCCAGCAGTGAAGGGCGGGCGGCAGATACGCAGTATTTT
TRBJ1-1 | TRBV14 | - | - | CASSPYLGGYAINTEAFF | TGTGCCAGCAGCCCTTACCTAGGGGGTTACGCAATAAACACTGAAGCTTTCTTT
TRBJ2-3 | TRBV6-2/TRBV6-3 | - | many | CASSYFWLTKPTDTQYF | TGTGCCAGCAGTTACTTCTGGTTAACCAAACCCACAGATACGCAGTATTTT
TRBJ2-7 | TRBV11-1 | - | - | CASSSSRWSAQPYEQYF | TGTGCCAGCAGCTCCTCTAGGTGGTCGGCGCAACCCTACGAGCAGTACTTC
TRBJ2-7 | TRBV6-1 | TRBD2 | - | CASSRTAGGVSYEQYF | TGTGCCAGCAGCCGGACGGCGGGGGGGGTATCTTACGAGCAGTACTTC
TRBJ2-1 | TRBV11-2 | TRBD2 | once | CASSRGGAGEQFF | TGTGCCAGCAGCCGCGGGGGGGCGGGTGAGCAGTTCTTC
TRBJ2-7 | TRBV15 | - | - | CATSRENGWDEQYF | TGTGCCACCAGCAGAGAAAATGGGTGGGACGAGCAGTACTTC
TRBJ1-1 | TRBV6-5 | - | few | CASSYSGEAFF | TGTGCCAGCAGTTACTCGGGAGAAGCTTTCTTT
TRBJ2-1 | TRBV20-1 | TRBD2 | few | CSAERGDRHEQFF | TGCAGTGCTGAGCGGGGGGACCGCCATGAGCAGTTCTTC
TRBJ2-1 | TRBV11-3 | TRBD2 | few | CASSSRTSGGPYNEQFF | TGTGCCAGCAGCTCCCGGACTAGCGGGGGGCCCTACAATGAGCAGTTCTTC
TRBJ2-1 | TRBV20-1 | - | many | CSARDPRGYNEQFF | TGCAGTGCTAGAGATCCGAGGGGATACAATGAGCAGTTCTTC
TRBJ1-1 | TRBV5-1 | - | - | CASSLVGEDTEAFF | TGCGCCAGCAGCTTGGTAGGCGAGGACACTGAAGCTTTCTTT
TRBJ2-7 | TRBV6-1 | TRBD2 | few | CASSEEGLASYEQYF | TGTGCCAGCAGTGAAGAGGGACTAGCTTCCTACGAGCAGTACTTC
TRBJ2-5 | TRBV29-1 | - | many | CSVRTVGGTQYF | TGCAGCGTGCGGACAGTCGGGGGAACCCAGTACTTC
TRBJ2-1 | TRBV20-1 | TRBD1 | - | CSAIRGRDEQFF | TGCAGTGCTATTAGGGGGCGCGATGAGCAGTTCTTC
TRBJ2-1 | TRBV11-1 | TRBD2 | - | CASSLGIFSGGASYNEQFF | TGTGCCAGCAGCTTAGGGATCTTTAGCGGGGGGGCGTCCTACAATGAGCAGTTCTTC
TRBJ1-2 | TRBV9 | - | - | CASSAGQTHHTNYGYTF | TGTGCCAGCAGCGCGGGACAAACCCACCATACTAACTATGGCTACACCTTC
TRBJ2-3 | TRBV6-6 | - | many | CASSPGPDTQYF | TGTGCCAGCAGCCCTGGACCGGATACGCAGTATTTT
TRBJ2-1 | TRBV7-3 | TRBD2 | many | CASSLLAASRADEQFF | TGTGCCAGCAGCTTACTAGCGGCATCCAGAGCTGATGAGCAGTTCTTC
TRBJ2-3 | TRBV18 | - | - | CASSPTLGSTDTQYF | TGTGCCAGCTCACCAACATTAGGAAGCACAGATACGCAGTATTTT
TRBJ1-2 | TRBV9 | - | many | CASSVARNYGYTF | TGTGCCAGCAGCGTAGCTCGAAACTATGGCTACACCTTC
TRBJ2-3 | TRBV10-3 | - | many | CAISVRGDTQYF | TGTGCCATCAGTGTAAGGGGGGATACGCAGTATTTT
TRBJ2-2 | TRBV27 | TRBD1 | - | CASRGQGWTGELFF | TGTGCCAGCAGAGGACAGGGATGGACCGGGGAGCTGTTTTTT
TRBJ1-1 | TRBV12-3/TRBV12-4 | - | many | CASSFDVLWRVRAFF | TGTGCCAGCAGTTTTGACGTATTGTGGAGGGTCAGAGCTTTCTTT
TRBJ2-3 | TRBV7-9 | - | many | CASSFRGKTDTQYF | TGTGCCAGCAGCTTCAGGGGTAAAACAGATACGCAGTATTTT
TRBJ2-7 | TRBV7-3 | TRBD1 | many | CASSTGTGTDEQYF | TGTGCCAGCAGCACCGGGACAGGGACAGACGAGCAGTACTTC
TRBJ1-1 | TRBV6-1 | - | - | CASTIGGGLGTEAFF | TGTGCCAGCACCATCGGAGGGGGGCTTGGCACTGAAGCTTTCTTT
TRBJ2-5 | TRBV4-3 | - | - | CASSQRSDGTQYF | TGCGCCAGCAGCCAGCGTAGCGACGGGACCCAGTACTTC
TRBJ2-5 | TRBV3-1 | - | - | CASSSVIGTQYF | TGTGCCAGCAGCTCAGTCATAGGCACCCAGTACTTC
TRBJ2-2 | TRBV15 | - | few | CATSRVDSYTGELFF | TGTGCCACCAGCAGAGTGGACAGCTACACCGGGGAGCTGTTTTTT
TRBJ2-6 | TRBV29-1 | - | many | CSVETMAGANVLTF | TGCAGCGTTGAGACGATGGCTGGGGCCAACGTCCTGACTTTC
TRBJ2-7 | TRBV20-1 | - | once | CSATNDATGWHEQYF | TGCAGTGCTACCAACGACGCAACAGGGTGGCACGAGCAGTACTTC
TRBJ2-3 | TRBV20-1 | TRBD2 | few | CSATLAVGTDTQYF | TGCAGTGCTACACTAGCGGTCGGGACAGATACGCAGTATTTT
TRBJ2-3 | TRBV27 | - | many | CASSLTGSLGDTQYF | TGTGCCAGCAGTTTAACGGGCTCTTTAGGGGATACGCAGTATTTT
TRBJ2-3 | TRBV20-1 | - | few | CSASGMIGTQYF | TGCAGTGCTTCCGGGATGATAGGTACGCAGTATTTT
TRBJ1-1 | TRBV6-1 | - | few | CASPRGPGSTEAFF | TGTGCCTCCCCAAGGGGCCCAGGGAGCACTGAAGCTTTCTTT
TRBJ1-2 | TRBV4-2 | - | - | CASSQGLSPLNYGYTF | TGTGCCAGCAGCCAAGGTTTGAGCCCTTTAAACTATGGCTACACCTTC